This TCR beta chain was observed in a study of identical twins. Notes on the study in general: The degree of excess twin sharing was weaker in beta out-of-frame sequences.

Only a few counts were recorded for this clonotype. Its antigen is as yet unknown. Template switching (which added a universal primer site) was used, and cDNA carried unique molecular identifiers. TCRdb ran MiXCR on the 5' RACE reads and lists one entry per CDR3 protein. The table lists 470,000 or so distinct CDR3 sequences, approximately 24% of them singletons. Trimming took 3 bases from V and 8 from J, leaving 8 bases between them. The CDR3 length is 12 residues. Germline CDR1 DFQATT, CDR2 SNEGSKA (reference sequence). Separately, the same data were catalogued under a study of T cells expressing NK-cell markers. As that study records: Top CD8+ clonotypes included the dominant CD3+CD56+NKG2C+ clonotypes in roughly 6 donors. In several donors, dominant clonotypes made up about 25-65% of CD3+CD56-NKG2C+ cells.

The sample consisted of CD4+ T cells sorted from blood. This sequence originates from a woman aged 18 to 35 in good health. The rearrangement links TRBV20-1 to TRBJ2-6; no clear D. The DNA of the CDR3 is TGCAGTGCTAGCCGCGGTTCCAACGTCCTGACTTTC. It yields the protein CSASRGSNVLTF.